The 29 T cell receptor beta chains presented below share a single source sample, sequenced in a study of response to subunit inactivated influenza vaccine. Each CDR3 protein is one row after TCRdb ran MiXCR on the RT-PCR reads. The repertoire holds some 520,000 distinct CDR3 sequences, approximately 15% seen once, with about 3% in the top ten. This material consisted of CD4+ T cells sorted from PBMCs, taken roughly 24 months after vaccination. These receptors originate from a man aged 45 to 75 who received an inactivated influenza vaccine.

This clonotype was seen only a few times. The chain employs TRBV28 and TRBJ2-1, with 7 bases that match TRBD1. With V trimmed by 6 bases and J by 6 bases, 8 bases remained unmatched. Germline loops: CDR1 MDHEN, CDR2 SYDVKM. The CDR3 consists of 14 residues. CDR3 bases: TGTGCCAGCAGAGAAACTAACAGGGGCAATGAGCAGTTCTTC. Encoded protein: CASRETNRGNEQFF.

The chain carries TRBV3-1 and TRBJ1-5; TRBD1 is a possible D gene (6 bases). Germline lookup yields CDR1 LGHDT and CDR2 YNNKEL (reference sequence). The CDR3 is made up of 13 amino acids. The V and J ends lost 3 bases and 7 bases respectively, with 10 bases between them. The CDR3 DNA reads TGTGCCAGCAGCCATGGGGGGCAGCAGCCCCAGCATTTT. Translated, it gives CASSHGGQQPQHF.

The chain is built from TRBV7-8 and TRBJ2-1; no reliable D call. V was shortened by 5 bases and J by 9 bases, with 11 bases between the two germline ends. The CDR3 length is 12 residues. CDR1 is SGHVS, CDR2 FQNEAQ, per germline. Written as DNA, the CDR3 is TGTGCCAGCAGCCTATTTACGATTGAGCAGTTCTTC. As protein: CASSLFTIEQFF.

The chain has TRBV9 and TRBJ2-3; 7 bases align to TRBD2. V shed 2 bases, J shed 1 base, and the junction held 4 bases outside the gene matches. Germline loops: CDR1 SGDLS, CDR2 YYNGEE. The CDR3 has 15 residues. CDR3 nucleotide sequence: TGTGCCAGCAGCGTCGCTAGCGGACGCACAGATACGCAGTATTTT. It is translated as CASSVASGRTDTQYF.

This clonotype was found many times. V is TRBV6-5 and J is TRBJ2-2; the D gene could be TRBD1 or TRBD2 (5 bases each). The germline V gene encodes CDR1 MNHEY and CDR2 SVGAGI. V dropped 0 bases and J dropped 8 bases, with 10 bases sitting between them. The CDR3 length is 14 residues. The CDR3 is CASSYSGDRGELFF. CDR3 sequence (DNA): TGTGCCAGCAGTTACTCGGGGGATAGGGGGGAGCTGTTTTTT.

This clonotype was recorded many times. V gene TRBV15 combines with J gene TRBJ2-3; 10 bases map to TRBD2. V lost 1 base, J lost 1 base, and 2 bases stayed unmatched. Germline CDR1 is LNHNV and CDR2 is YYDKDF (reference sequence). The length of the CDR3 is 16 residues. The DNA for the CDR3 is TGTGCCACCAGCAGAGCTGGACTAGCGGGCACAGATACGCAGTATTTT. Translation gives CATSRAGLAGTDTQYF.

In this sample, this clonotype turned up a few times. The chain carries TRBV30 and TRBJ2-2; D uncertain. Trimming removed 8 bases from V and 4 bases from J, with 20 bases in between. From germline, CDR1 is GTSNPN and CDR2 SVGIG (reference sequence). The CDR3 covers 15 residues. This CDR3 reads CARQADTYSTGELFF. As DNA, the CDR3 is TGTGCCCGCCAGGCCGACACTTACTCCACCGGGGAGCTGTTTTTT.

This clonotype was observed a handful of times. The genes are TRBV4-2 and TRBJ2-2; 8 nucleotides align to TRBD1. The V gene's germline CDR1 is LGHNA and CDR2 YNFKEQ. The CDR3 runs 15 residues. V shed 2 bases, J shed 5 bases, and the junction held 4 bases outside the gene matches. The CDR3: CASSQQGARTGELFF. The CDR3 region has the DNA TGTGCCAGCAGCCAACAGGGGGCGCGGACCGGGGAGCTGTTTTTT.

This chain connects TRBV6-5 to TRBJ2-7; 7 bases map to TRBD1. Germline lookup yields CDR1 MNHEY and CDR2 SVGAGI. The CDR3 runs to 14 residues. V lost 0 bases, J lost 5 bases, and 4 bases stayed unmatched. CDR3 region: CASSYSDRSHEQYF. The CDR3 coding sequence is TGTGCCAGCAGTTACTCGGACAGGAGTCACGAGCAGTACTTC.

The gene calls are TRBV12-3 or TRBV12-4 and TRBJ2-3; D is uncertain. Trimming shortened V by 10 bases and J by 5 bases, and 13 bases separated the two germline ends. This CDR3 is 12 amino acids long. For the CDR3, the DNA is TGTGCCACTACCCCCGTGTTAGATACGCAGTATTTT. This translates into CATTPVLDTQYF.

This clonotype occurred a few times. V and J are TRBV7-9 and TRBJ1-6; D remains ambiguous. The CDR3 has 14 amino acids. The germline V gene has CDR1 SEHNR and CDR2 FQNEAQ (reference sequence). V lost 5 bases to trimming and J lost 6 bases, with 11 bases between them. CDR3 region: CASSLGPINSPLHF. The CDR3 DNA is TGTGCCAGCAGCCTCGGACCGATTAATTCACCCCTCCACTTT.

The rearrangement uses TRBV4-2 and TRBJ2-5; 7 nucleotides align to TRBD1. The germline gives CDR1 LGHNA, CDR2 YNFKEQ. The V segment lost 0 bases and the J segment 5 bases; nucleotides outside the gene matches: 6. The CDR3 consists of 15 residues. CDR3 nucleotide sequence: TGTGCCAGCAGCCAAGAACAGGGGCTGTGGGAGACCCAGTACTTC. Translating gives CASSQEQGLWETQYF.

The rearrangement links TRBV12-3 or TRBV12-4 to TRBJ2-7; D tentatively fits TRBD1 or TRBD2 (5 bases each). The CDR3 totals 15 residues. Trimming shortened V by 5 bases and J by 2 bases, and 16 bases separated the two germline ends. The CDR3 bases are TGTGCCAGCAGTCTGGGGACGGTCTACCCCTACGAGCAGTACTTC. This gives the protein CASSLGTVYPYEQYF.

J is TRBJ1-1 and V is TRBV3-1; the D is unclear. The CDR3 totals 11 residues. Germline V gives CDR1 LGHDT, CDR2 YNNKEL (reference sequence). Deletions cut 7 bases from V and 11 bases from J, with 14 bases between. In DNA, the CDR3 is TGTGCCAGCAAGCGCGGGAGAAGGGCTTTCTTT. It yields the protein CASKRGRRAFF.

This clonotype was seen repeatedly, ten times or more. This chain joins TRBV28 and TRBJ2-2; D may correspond to TRBD1 or TRBD2 (5 bases each). The CDR3 covers 13 residues. Trimming took off 10 bases at V and 2 bases at J, with 11 bases between the two ends. Germline CDR1 and CDR2: MDHEN and SYDVKM. The CDR3 region has the DNA TGTGCCACCCCGGGACCTAACACCGGGGAGCTGTTTTTT. Translating it yields CATPGPNTGELFF.

The sample holds many counts of this clonotype. This chain links TRBV6-4 with TRBJ1-1, with D hard to call. Trimming removed 6 bases at V and 5 bases at J, with 10 bases between. The CDR3 runs 12 residues. Germline-derived CDR1 and CDR2 are MRHNA and SNTAGT. The CDR3 sequence is CASSPRPTEAFF. DNA for the CDR3: TGTGCCAGCAGCCCCCGGCCTACTGAAGCTTTCTTT.

This clonotype was picked up a small number of times. The chain couples TRBV7-2 to TRBJ2-3; 8 positions match TRBD2. Looked up from germline, CDR1 is SGHTA and CDR2 is FQGNSA. This CDR3 comprises 14 residues. The V and J ends lost 5 bases and 2 bases, in that order; junction bases with no gene match: 3. CDR3 coding DNA: TGTGCCAGCAGCACACTAGCGGACACAGATACGCAGTATTTT. This translates into CASSTLADTDTQYF.

This chain joins TRBV4-1 and TRBJ2-3, with D tentatively TRBD2 (5 bases). V was shortened by 3 bases and J by 5 bases, with 18 bases between the two germline ends. The CDR3 sequence is 16 residues long. Germline V gene sequence: CDR1 MGHRA, CDR2 YSYEKL. CDR3 region: CASSHDSPRRGDTQYF. CDR3 DNA sequence: TGCGCCAGCAGCCATGACTCGCCCCGCCGGGGAGATACGCAGTATTTT.

This clonotype has more than one count but fewer than ten. The gene calls are TRBV29-1 and TRBJ2-1; the D gene is possibly TRBD1 (6 bases). Looked up from germline, CDR1 is SQVTM and CDR2 is ANQGSEA. V shed 7 bases and J shed 8 bases, with 15 bases lying between them. This CDR3 contains 12 residues. The CDR3 DNA reads as TGCAGCGCCTGGGGGCCTCCGGATGAGCAGTTCTTC. It is translated as CSAWGPPDEQFF.

The V and J genes are TRBV10-3 and TRBJ2-3; the D is unclear. V lost 2 bases to trimming and J lost 9 bases, with 9 bases between them. This CDR3 comprises 12 residues. The germline V gene encodes CDR1 ENHRY and CDR2 SYGVKD. CDR3 sequence: CAISEAQKTQYF. The CDR3 bases are TGTGCCATCAGTGAGGCACAGAAGACGCAGTATTTT.

The chain joins TRBV20-1 to TRBJ2-5, with D possibly TRBD1 on 5 matching bases. The V gene lost 6 bases and the J gene lost 7 bases, with 15 bases spanning the gap. Germline CDR1 and CDR2: DFQATT and SNEGSKA (reference sequence). The CDR3 extends over 12 amino acids. CDR3 DNA: TGCAGTGCCACCCAGGGCCTAGGGACCCAGTACTTC. It codes for CSATQGLGTQYF.

This clonotype was detected a few times. CDR3 sequence reads: CASRTGNQPQHF. Written as DNA, the CDR3 is TGTGCCAGCAGAACAGGGAATCAGCCCCAGCATTTT. The chain couples TRBV6-6 to TRBJ1-5; maybe TRBD1 (6 bases). The germline V and J ends were trimmed by 6 bases and 4 bases, with 7 bases remaining between them. This CDR3 contains 12 residues. Germline loops: CDR1 MNHNY, CDR2 SVGAGI (reference sequence).

The V gene is TRBV9, the J gene TRBJ2-1; 11 bases are a match to TRBD1. The CDR3 consists of 15 residues. Germline V lookup: CDR1 SGDLS, CDR2 YYNGEE. The V segment lost 4 bases and the J segment 7 bases; nucleotides outside the gene matches: 7. In nucleotides, the CDR3 is TGTGCCAGCAGCACCCATGGGACAGGGGGGAATGAGCAGTTCTTC. Translated, it gives CASSTHGTGGNEQFF.

This clonotype turned up a few times. V and J are TRBV4-3 and TRBJ2-3; D possibly corresponds to TRBD1 (5 bases). CDR1 and CDR2 from the germline V gene are LGHNA and YSLEER. V was cut by 4 bases and J by 0 bases, with 14 bases left in between. This CDR3 is 16 amino acids long. Here the CDR3 DNA reads TGCGCCAGCAGCCCGCAACCTAGGGGTAGCACAGATACGCAGTATTTT. Translation gives CASSPQPRGSTDTQYF.

The gene calls are TRBV24-1 and TRBJ2-3; 9 bases agree with TRBD2. Trimming took 2 bases from V and 1 from J; bases not matched to a gene: 3. The V gene's germline CDR1 is KGHDR and CDR2 SFDVKD. The CDR3 is 16 residues long. Written as DNA, the CDR3 is TGTGCCACCAGTGATTCTAGCGGGGCACGCACAGATACGCAGTATTTT. Translating it yields CATSDSSGARTDTQYF.

This sequence joins TRBV24-1 and TRBJ2-3; a weak D match, TRBD2 (6 bases). This CDR3 contains 14 residues. In germline, CDR1 is KGHDR, CDR2 SFDVKD. With 5 bases removed from V and 4 bases from J, the gap between germline ends came to 12 bases. The CDR3 coding sequence is TGTGCCACCAGTGTTGGAGGGGTCCCAGATACGCAGTATTTT. It specifies CATSVGGVPDTQYF.

This clonotype has at least ten counts. The chain is built from TRBV12-3 or TRBV12-4 and TRBJ1-1, with TRBD1 matching 9 bases. Trimming removed 4 bases from V and 1 base from J; junction bases left unmatched: 4. This CDR3 is 15 amino acids long. The CDR3, as DNA: TGTGCCAGCAGTTGGACAGGGGCAGGGAACACTGAAGCTTTCTTT. Its protein is CASSWTGAGNTEAFF.

The chain recombines TRBV3-1 with TRBJ2-2, with D perhaps TRBD2 (6 bases). V lost 1 base and J lost 5, with 14 bases in between. The CDR3 has 16 amino acids. Germline V gene data show CDR1 as LGHDT and CDR2 as YNNKEL (reference sequence). The chain's CDR3 is CASSQVHGSSTGELFF. The CDR3, as DNA: TGTGCCAGCAGCCAAGTACACGGGAGTAGTACCGGGGAGCTGTTTTTT.

The rearrangement links TRBV5-1 to TRBJ1-6; no reliable D call. The CDR3 extends over 17 amino acids. The V and J ends lost 4 bases and 0 bases respectively, with 14 bases between them. Germline V gives CDR1 SGHRS, CDR2 YFSETQ. CDR3 loop: CASSDTDVSSYNSPLHF. CDR3 sequence (DNA): TGCGCCAGCAGCGACACGGACGTGAGCTCCTATAATTCACCCCTCCACTTT.